The clone carrying this T cell receptor beta chain appeared many times. The source of the sample is a study of regulatory T cells in long-lasting Graves disease. Study background: Patients with new Graves' disease had used antithyroid drugs below 3 months.

Regarding time point: newly diagnosed GD, antithyroid drugs for less than 3 months. The authors made the TCR library using RNA they extracted from PBMCs. Graves' disease diagnoses followed American Thyroid Association guidelines. This CDR3 spans 15 amino acids. The V gene's germline CDR1 is MNHNS and CDR2 SASEGT. With 0 bases removed from V and 5 bases from J, the gap between germline ends came to 13 bases. Building of the TCR beta libraries involved iRepertoire HTBI primers and Arm-PCR of CDR3 regions. TCRdb re-derived calls from the multiplex PCR reads in MiXCR, one entry per CDR3 protein. Of approximately 350,000 distinct CDR3 sequences listed, roughly 15% are singletons. This sample also belongs to another study, concerning T cells in Graves' hyperthyroidism and ophthalmopathy. That work states: Patients aged 18 to 65 with hyperthyroidism were newly diagnosed, with duration under 2 months. Ophthalmopathy and stable hyperthyroidism were separated by a 13 V-J model.

The J gene is TRBJ1-1, the V gene TRBV6-1; no definite D call. This material consisted of peripheral blood mononuclear cells (PBMCs), taken at new diagnosis, from a patient treated with antithyroid drugs. The TCR originated in a woman younger than 35 with Graves disease. CDR3 nucleotide sequence: TGTGCCAGCAGTGAAGCGGTATCTTGGCCGACTGAAGCTTTCTTT. Amino acid sequence: CASSEAVSWPTEAFF.